The T cell receptor beta chain described here comes from a study of blood T cell repertoires in COVID-19. Turning to the study itself: Acute and convalescent COVID-19 samples came from the United States, Italy and Spain. PBMCs, B-cell-depleted T cells, or T cells were the source of the cDNA or gDNA that made up the material.

In the original analysis: Reference gene primer amplification yielded estimated nucleated cell counts. Generated by immunoSEQ multiplex PCR, the TCRdb table keeps only in-frame clones and is missing some. Clone size and the V and J calls come from that table; the DNA yielded D and trimming. The sample comprises under 200,000 clones, around 80% of which are singletons, and about 6.3% rests with the top ten. Trimming removed 4 bases at V and 2 bases at J, with 10 bases between. The CDR3 loop spans 14 amino acids. Germline lookup yields CDR1 MNHEY and CDR2 SVGAGI. Sequenced material: peripheral blood. This sequence joins TRBV6-5 and TRBJ2-3; tentative D call: TRBD2 (6 bases). The sequence was obtained from a man aged 55 to 69 with acute or convalescent COVID-19. The CDR3 region is CASSFGGTTDTQYF. Here the CDR3 DNA reads TGTGCCAGCAGTTTTGGGGGGACCACAGATACGCAGTATTTT.